This TCR beta chain was identified during a study of T cell repertoires in cytomegalovirus infection. Study at large: Public TCR beta signatures marked donors with CMV infection and the matching HLA.

TCRdb reprocessed the reads via MiXCR and lists one record per CDR3 protein. The sample includes more than 650,000 distinct CDR3 sequences, roughly 35% of them seen just once. This CDR3 contains 14 residues. Germline V gene data show CDR1 as SGHAT and CDR2 as FQNNGV. The V end lost 5 bases, the J end lost 2 bases, and 12 bases lay between the germline ends. This sequence joins TRBV11-2 and TRBJ2-5; no firm D call. The sample consisted of PBMCs. This clonotype was sampled from a human donor in good health (CMV status not recorded). Some clones in this sample may be carry-over from other donors' samples. CDR3: CASSVELLQETQYF. CDR3 DNA sequence: TGTGCCAGCAGCGTTGAACTTTTGCAAGAGACCCAGTACTTC.